The text below deals with one T cell receptor beta chain. Living in 20 to 30 US areas, the participants were between roughly 18 and 90 years of age. Repertoires were generated with immunoSEQ multiplex PCR, while TCRdb's copy carries only in-frame clones and drops some. The table has about 130,000 clones, 80% to 85% seen once. The record originates from a study of blood T cell repertoires in COVID-19. Material: PBMCs or T cells enriched from blood (not recorded which). This TCR was sampled from a man aged 30 to 39 who had recovered from COVID-19.

The CDR3 DNA is TGTGCCAGCACCCGCTCCTACGAGCAGTACTTC. It specifies CASTRSYEQYF. This rearrangement joins TRBV2 to TRBJ2-7; D remains ambiguous. The CDR3 covers 11 residues. Per germline, CDR1 SNHLY and CDR2 FYNNEI. The ends were cut back, 7 bases at V and 0 bases at J, with 4 bases in the middle. The complete variable domain, with remaining parts taken from reference TRBV2 and TRBJ2-7, reads EPEVTQTPSHQVTQMGQEVILRCVPISNHLYFYWYRQILGQKVEFLVSFYNNEISEKSEIFDDQFSVERPDGSNFTLKIRSTKLEDSAMYFCASTRSYEQYFGPGTRLTVT.